The 20 T cell receptor beta chains presented below share a single source sample, sequenced in a study of T cell responses to AZD1222 COVID-19 vaccine. The assay was immunoSEQ multiplex PCR, and TCRdb's table has in-frame clones only and misses some. The table lists 100,000 to 120,000 clones, around 81% of them singletons. Sequencing was performed on peripheral blood, taken on day 0 of AZD1222 vaccination. All receptors derive from an adult in good health.

The gene calls are TRBV15 and TRBJ2-1; 7 positions agree with TRBD2. Germline loops: CDR1 LNHNV, CDR2 YYDKDF (reference sequence). Trimming removed 3 bases from V and 5 bases from J; junction bases left unmatched: 7. CDR3 length equals 15 residues. Here the CDR3 reads CATSSASGFDNEQFF. DNA for the CDR3: TGTGCCACCAGCAGCGCTAGCGGATTCGACAATGAGCAGTTCTTC.

The chain joins TRBV9 to TRBJ2-7; D perhaps matches TRBD1 (6 bases). Germline V gene data show CDR1 as SGDLS and CDR2 as YYNGEE. This CDR3 has 15 amino acids. The germline V and J ends were trimmed by 0 bases and 4 bases, with 14 bases remaining between them. CDR3 loop: CASSVGSLTGYEQYF. The CDR3 DNA sequence: TGTGCCAGCAGCGTAGGGTCCCTAACAGGGTACGAGCAGTACTTC.

The chain links TRBV3-1 (or the pseudogene TRBV3-2) to TRBJ2-1, with 8 bases identical to TRBD2. Germline values: CDR1 LGHDT, CDR2 YNNKEL (reference sequence). Unmatched junction bases numbered 12, after V lost 2 bases and J lost 9 bases. The CDR3 extends over 16 amino acids. The CDR3 sequence is CASSQYTGLARAEQFF. For the CDR3, the DNA is TGTGCCAGCAGCCAATATACCGGACTAGCAAGGGCTGAGCAGTTCTTC.

V usage is TRBV7-8 and J usage is TRBJ1-1; no clear D. This CDR3 is 13 amino acids long. The V end lost 3 bases, the J end lost 0 bases, and 5 bases lay between the germline ends. CDR1 and CDR2 from the germline V gene are SGHVS and FQNEAQ. CDR3 sequence reads: CASSFEMNTEAFF. The CDR3 region has the DNA TGTGCCAGCAGCTTTGAAATGAACACTGAAGCTTTCTTT. Full variable domain (missing parts from reference TRBV7-8 and TRBJ1-1): GAGVSQSPRYKVAKRGQDVALRCDPISGHVSLFWYQQALGQGPEFLTYFQNEAQLDKSGLPSDRFFAERPEGSVSTLKIQRTQQEDSAVYLCASSFEMNTEAFFGQGTRLTVV.

The V and J genes are TRBV30 and TRBJ2-1; D unresolved. Trimming shortened V by 0 bases and J by 6 bases, and 6 bases separated the two germline ends. Germline assignment: CDR1 GTSNPN and CDR2 SVGIG (reference sequence). CDR3 size: 12 residues. The DNA for the CDR3 is TGTGCCTGGAGTGTTATAGCCAATGAGCAGTTCTTC. Its translation: CAWSVIANEQFF.

V is TRBV4-1 and J is TRBJ1-2, with a possible D match to TRBD1 (5 bases). The V end was cut by 4 bases, the J end by 8 bases, with 14 bases between. The CDR3 spans 13 residues. CDR1 is MGHRA, CDR2 YSYEKL, per germline. The CDR3 protein is CASSPRDFGGYTF. As DNA, the CDR3 is TGCGCCAGCAGCCCCCGGGACTTCGGGGGCTACACCTTC.

The rearrangement links TRBV28 to TRBJ2-7; no firm D call. The germline gives CDR1 MDHEN, CDR2 SYDVKM. CDR3 size: 12 residues. Trimming left V 4 bases short and J 0 bases short, with 4 bases between. For the CDR3, the DNA is TGTGCCAGCAGTTCGGTCTCCTACGAGCAGTACTTC. Protein: CASSSVSYEQYF.

Here the CDR3 DNA reads TGTGCCACCAGCCTTTCGCCCAGGGCTGAAGAGACCCAGTACTTC. Its translation is CATSLSPRAEETQYF. J is TRBJ2-5 and V is TRBV15; a possible D gene is TRBD1 (5 bases). CDR1 is LNHNV, CDR2 YYDKDF, per germline (reference sequence). The CDR3 is 15 amino acids. Trimming stripped 5 bases from V and 3 bases from J, with 16 bases between.

This sequence joins TRBV19 and TRBJ1-1, with D perhaps matching TRBD1 (5 bases). Germline V CDR1 and CDR2: LNHDA, SQIVND (reference sequence). The V end was cut by 7 bases, the J end by 4 bases, with 16 bases between. CDR3 length: 14 amino acids. The CDR3 region is CASKALGGSTEAFF. CDR3 DNA sequence: TGTGCCAGTAAAGCTCTCGGGGGGAGCACTGAAGCTTTCTTT.

The chain couples TRBV9 to TRBJ2-3; 9 bases fit TRBD2. With V trimmed by 7 bases and J by 0 bases, 18 bases remained unmatched. Germline assignment: CDR1 SGDLS and CDR2 YYNGEE. The CDR3 covers 19 residues. The chain's CDR3 is CASALGWWASGASTDTQYF. The DNA of the CDR3 is TGTGCCAGCGCGTTGGGGTGGTGGGCTAGCGGGGCTAGCACAGATACGCAGTATTTT.

This rearrangement joins TRBV11-3 to TRBJ2-6, with D perhaps given as TRBD1 or TRBD2 (5 bases each). The CDR3 runs to 15 residues. V lost 6 bases and J lost 0, with 9 bases in between. Germline-derived CDR1 and CDR2 are SGHNT and YENEEA. The CDR3 loop reads CASSSGSSGANVLTF. The DNA of the CDR3 is TGTGCCAGCAGTTCAGGGAGCTCTGGGGCCAACGTCCTGACTTTC.

This sequence joins TRBV6-5 and TRBJ2-7; D is uncertain. The CDR3 length is 14 residues. The V end lost 1 base, the J end lost 0 bases, and 7 bases lay between the germline ends. Per germline, CDR1 MNHEY and CDR2 SVGAGI. The CDR3 protein is CASSYFDTSYEQYF. The CDR3 bases are TGTGCCAGCAGTTACTTCGACACCTCCTACGAGCAGTACTTC.

The gene calls are TRBV11-2 and TRBJ1-1; perhaps TRBD1 as D (6 bases). The CDR3 has 15 amino acids. Germline-derived CDR1 and CDR2 are SGHAT and FQNNGV. Deletions cut 4 bases from V and 5 bases from J, with 17 bases between. The CDR3 nucleotides read TGTGCCAGCAGCTCCGGTTTTGGGGGCGGGACTGAAGCTTTCTTT. Its protein is CASSSGFGGGTEAFF.

V is TRBV5-1 and J is TRBJ1-3; the match to TRBD1 covers 7 bases. Losses at the gene ends were 4 bases for V and 4 bases for J; bases not matched to a gene: 5. The V gene's germline CDR1 is SGHRS and CDR2 YFSETQ. This CDR3 spans 14 amino acids. CDR3 DNA: TGCGCCAGCAGCACAGGGGCGACAGGAAACACCATATATTTT. Its translation is CASSTGATGNTIYF.

The chain uses TRBV15 and TRBJ1-4; the D is unclear. In germline, CDR1 is LNHNV, CDR2 YYDKDF (reference sequence). This CDR3 contains 15 residues. Between the trimmed V and J ends, which lost 0 bases and 8 bases, there was a span of 13 bases. CDR3 bases: TGTGCCACCAGCAGAGATGGCGGGAATAGCGAAAAACTGTTTTTT. Translation gives CATSRDGGNSEKLFF.

The rearrangement links TRBV6-5 to TRBJ2-7; unclear D gene. Trimming shortened V by 2 bases and J by 5 bases, and 10 bases separated the two germline ends. The CDR3 extends over 13 amino acids. CDR1 is MNHEY, CDR2 SVGAGI, per germline. CDR3 sequence reads: CASSYGVDNEQYF. CDR3 nucleotide sequence: TGTGCCAGCAGTTACGGGGTAGACAACGAGCAGTACTTC.

Comment on this clone: Other nucleotide sequences in the sample specify the same CDR3. The CDR3 loop reads CASSPSQETQYF. CDR3 bases: TGTGCCAGCTCACCGTCTCAAGAGACCCAGTACTTC. This sequence joins TRBV18 and TRBJ2-5, with unresolved D. The CDR3 is made up of 12 amino acids. In germline, CDR1 is KGHSH, CDR2 LQKENI. V was shortened by 3 bases and J by 2 bases, with 4 bases between the two germline ends. Full variable domain (remainder filled in from reference TRBV18 and TRBJ2-5): NAGVMQNPRHLVRRRGQEARLRCSPMKGHSHVYWYRQLPEEGLKFMVYLQKENIIDESGMPKERFSAEFPKEGPSILRIQQVVRGDSAAYFCASSPSQETQYFGPGTRLLVL.

V and J are TRBV5-4 and TRBJ1-2, with 8 bases aligning to TRBD1. Trimming cost V 1 base and J 7 bases; bases outside gene matches: 12. In germline, CDR1 is SGHNT, CDR2 YYREEE (reference sequence). CDR3 length: 16 residues. The CDR3, as DNA: TGTGCCAGCAGCTTGACGCTAGGACAGGGCCTTGGTGGCTACACCTTC. Translation: CASSLTLGQGLGGYTF.

The chain links TRBV6-4 to TRBJ1-1; D remains unclear. Germline CDR1 MRHNA, CDR2 SNTAGT. V was trimmed by 2 bases and J by 11 bases, leaving 15 bases between them. This CDR3 region has 13 residues. This CDR3 reads CASSDLIGSRAFF. In nucleotides, the CDR3 is TGTGCCAGCAGTGACCTAATAGGGAGTAGGGCTTTCTTT.

This clone appeared a single time. This chain joins TRBV7-9 and TRBJ2-5, with D possibly matching TRBD1 (6 bases). Deletions cut 3 bases from V and 0 bases from J, with 8 bases between. The CDR3 runs to 14 residues. Germline V gives CDR1 SEHNR, CDR2 FQNEAQ (reference sequence). CDR3 sequence: CASSFRTDQETQYF. As DNA, the CDR3 is TGTGCCAGCAGCTTCCGGACAGACCAAGAGACCCAGTACTTC.